The 9 T cell receptor beta chains in this list originate from one sample, sequenced in a study of human CD4 T cells and Enterobacteriaceae. Here immunoSEQ multiplex PCR was the method, and the copy in TCRdb shows in-frame clones only, minus some. The table has some 30,000 clones, approximately 80% seen once. Memory CD4+ T cells were sorted as all CD4+ cells except CD45RA+CCR7+CD95- naive cells, over 95% pure. Sample: memory CD4+ T cells from blood. All receptors come from a human donor in good health.

This clone was counted between two and nine times. The chain carries TRBV10-1 and TRBJ2-7, with 10 bases that match TRBD2. Germline V gene data show CDR1 as WNHNN and CDR2 as SYGVQD (reference sequence). Losses at the gene ends were 8 bases for V and 1 base for J; bases not matched to a gene: 2. This CDR3 spans 13 amino acids. CDR3 DNA: TGCGCCAGCTCAGCGGGAGGGTCCTACGAGCAGTACTTC. It is translated as CASSAGGSYEQYF.

The rearrangement links TRBV5-1 to TRBJ2-1; TRBD2 matches 8 bases. Germline values: CDR1 SGHRS, CDR2 YFSETQ. This CDR3 has 14 amino acids. V lost 4 bases and J lost 9; bases outside the gene matches: 9. Here the CDR3 DNA reads TGCGCCAGCAGCATAAGCGGGAGTCAGGTTGAGCAGTTCTTC. This encodes CASSISGSQVEQFF.

The chain employs TRBV19 and TRBJ1-2, with 8 bases matching TRBD1. This CDR3 region has 14 residues. Germline V gives CDR1 LNHDA, CDR2 SQIVND (reference sequence). The V gene end was trimmed by 10 bases and the J gene end by 7 bases; junction bases not matched to a gene: 14. CDR3 amino acids: CATENQGARGGYTF. The CDR3 nucleotides are TGTGCCACCGAAAATCAGGGGGCAAGGGGTGGCTACACCTTC.

The rearrangement uses TRBV29-1 and TRBJ1-4; D is unresolved. Germline loops: CDR1 SQVTM, CDR2 ANQGSEA. V lost 0 bases and J 11 bases, leaving 10 bases between the germline ends. The CDR3 runs 12 residues. The CDR3 coding sequence is TGCAGCGTTGAAGATTCTACACCTAAACTGTTTTTT. This codes for CSVEDSTPKLFF.

This clone occurred a few times. The genes are TRBV7-8 and TRBJ1-5; D remains ambiguous. This CDR3 spans 16 amino acids. Germline values: CDR1 SGHVS, CDR2 FQNEAQ. The V end lost 2 bases, the J end lost 5 bases, and 16 bases lay between the germline ends. CDR3 region: CASSLSREGRDQPQHF. The CDR3 nucleotides are TGTGCCAGCAGCTTATCCCGGGAGGGCCGCGATCAGCCCCAGCATTTT.

This clone was recorded once. The chain employs TRBV11-2 and TRBJ2-2; 7 nucleotides align to TRBD1. The germline V gene encodes CDR1 SGHAT and CDR2 FQNNGV. This CDR3 contains 16 residues. With V trimmed by 2 bases and J by 0 bases, 3 bases remained unmatched. CDR3 sequence reads: CASSLRGPTNTGELFF. The CDR3 coding sequence is TGTGCCAGCAGCTTAAGGGGGCCTACGAACACCGGGGAGCTGTTTTTT.

This chain joins TRBV12-5 and TRBJ2-7; 8 positions agree with TRBD2. The length of the CDR3 is 14 residues. The V and J ends lost 6 bases and 4 bases, in that order; junction bases with no gene match: 8. The V gene's germline CDR1 is LGHNT and CDR2 FRNRAP. Written as DNA, the CDR3 is TGTGCTAGTGGGATTAGCGGGAATATATACGAGCAGTACTTC. Its translation is CASGISGNIYEQYF.

This sequence joins TRBV10-3 and TRBJ1-2, with D possibly matching TRBD1 (5 bases). The CDR3 totals 13 residues. Looked up from germline, CDR1 is ENHRY and CDR2 is SYGVKD. Trimming took off 0 bases at V and 7 bases at J, with 9 bases between the two ends. The CDR3 DNA follows: TGTGCCATCAGTGAGTCAGGGCAGGGTGGCTACACCTTC. Its translation is CAISESGQGGYTF.

The chain joins TRBV5-1 to TRBJ2-3, with 7 bases that match TRBD1. This CDR3 region has 15 residues. The V gene end was trimmed by 4 bases and the J gene end by 2 bases; junction bases not matched to a gene: 7. Germline CDR1 and CDR2: SGHRS and YFSETQ. The CDR3 spells CASSHRDSSTDTQYF. CDR3 DNA sequence: TGCGCCAGCAGCCACCGGGACAGTTCCACAGATACGCAGTATTTT.